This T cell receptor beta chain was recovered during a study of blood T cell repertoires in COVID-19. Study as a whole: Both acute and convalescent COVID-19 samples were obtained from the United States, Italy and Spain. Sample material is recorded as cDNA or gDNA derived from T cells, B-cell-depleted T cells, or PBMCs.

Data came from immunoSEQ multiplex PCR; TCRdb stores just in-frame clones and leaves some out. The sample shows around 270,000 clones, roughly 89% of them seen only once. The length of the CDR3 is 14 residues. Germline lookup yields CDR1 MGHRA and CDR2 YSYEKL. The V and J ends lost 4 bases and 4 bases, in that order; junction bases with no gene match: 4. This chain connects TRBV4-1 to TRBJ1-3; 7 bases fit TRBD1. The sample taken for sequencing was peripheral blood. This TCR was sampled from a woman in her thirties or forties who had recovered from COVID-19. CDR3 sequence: CASSPRDSGNTIYF. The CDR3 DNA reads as TGCGCCAGCAGCCCGAGGGACAGCGGAAACACCATATATTTT.